Below are 3 T cell receptor beta chains sequenced from a single sample in a study of blood T cell repertoires in COVID-19. Measured with immunoSEQ multiplex PCR; TCRdb has only the in-frame clones, and not every one. The sample gives about 270,000 clones, roughly 84% of which show up once; roughly 3.1% is in the top ten. The sequenced sample consisted of peripheral blood. The receptors originated from a woman under 30 with acute or convalescent COVID-19.

The V call is TRBV14, the J call TRBJ2-2; TRBD2 might be the D (6 bases). Trimming stripped 2 bases from V and 0 bases from J, with 10 bases between. CDR1 SGHDN and CDR2 FVKESK come from the germline V gene. The CDR3 is 16 residues long. In DNA, the CDR3 is TGTGCCAGCAGCCAATGGGGACTTACGAACACCGGGGAGCTGTTTTTT. It yields the protein CASSQWGLTNTGELFF.

The V and J genes are TRBV9 and TRBJ2-5; D perhaps matches TRBD2 (5 bases). CDR1 and CDR2 from the germline V gene are SGDLS and YYNGEE. V gave up 4 bases and J gave up 1 base, with 11 bases separating them. The CDR3 extends over 14 amino acids. As DNA, the CDR3 is TGTGCCAGCAGCTCCAAGCGGACCCAAGAGACCCAGTACTTC. Amino acid sequence: CASSSKRTQETQYF.

This clone appeared once. The chain combines TRBV30 with TRBJ1-2; D is ambiguous. V was cut by 3 bases and J by 3 bases, with 11 bases left in between. The CDR3 is 13 amino acids. Germline V gives CDR1 GTSNPN, CDR2 SVGIG (reference sequence). In nucleotides, the CDR3 is TGTGCCTGGAGGGCCCTTTTGGACTATGGCTACACCTTC. This gives the protein CAWRALLDYGYTF. Using reference TRBV30 and TRBJ1-2 for the parts outside the CDR3, the full variable domain is SQTIHQWPATLVQPVGSPLSLECTVEGTSNPNLYWYRQAAGRGLQLLFYSVGIGQISSEVPQNLSASRPQDRQFILSSKKLLLSDSGFYLCAWRALLDYGYTFGSGTRLTVV.